This T cell receptor beta chain was captured by sequencing in a study of blood T cell repertoires in COVID-19 (dated by TCRdb to the early 2020s). In terms of the full investigation: Collaborator samples came from the United States, Italy and Spain and covered acute and convalescent phases of COVID-19. The prospective study material was composed of cDNA or gDNA derived from T cells, B-cell-depleted T cells, or PBMCs. The dataset comprised deeply sampled blood TCRbeta repertoires from subjects exposed to, actively infected with, or recovered from COVID-19. The repertoires were made available in a free public database intended to serve as a resource for research on the immune response to SARS-CoV-2. The samples were drawn from two sources: the first 160 participants of the ongoing ImmuneRACE study, and some 1,300 subjects contributed by 6 global collaborators. A de-identified subject ID, COVID-19 status, age in years and sex were almost always included in the sample metadata. HLA class I and class II types, where available, came from metadata supplied by the sample provider rather than from assay-based typing.

The immunoSEQ Assay, a bias-controlled multiplex PCR, was used to amplify TCRbeta CDR3 regions from genomic DNA. The study's own analysis went as follows. The number of nucleated cells in each sample was estimated by amplification of reference gene primers within the assay. Sequence reads were collapsed and filtered to measure the absolute abundance of every unique TCRbeta CDR3 rearrangement. For each sample, productive Simpson clonality was calculated as the square root of Simpson's diversity index over productive rearrangements. TCRdb re-hosts the immuneACCESS table, in-frame sequences only. Its copies lack some clones; in the studies checked, an unresolved V gene accounts for under half of them, and the cause for the rest is not known. V and J calls and clone size follow that table, whereas D and trimming were derived from the DNA. The sample contains roughly 250,000 clones, about 90% of them found a single time. The ten largest clones add up to approximately 1.3% of the sample.

The investigation overall reported the following: The quantity of clinical and demographic metadata differed by source and by participant and was supplied without curation.

This clone was observed a handful of times. It has no known antigen specificity. No qualities accompany the bases; no much larger clone lies one base away. Measured from the cysteine to the phenylalanine, the CDR3 is 12 residues long. The kept DNA is CDR3 alone, 36 bases in frame from the first base. The V end loses 3 bases and the J end loses 11 bases, and a stretch of 13 bases separates them. For CDR1 and CDR2, the germline V gene lists LGHNA and YSLEER. In the prospective study, participants were roughly 18 to 100 years old, resided in approximately 25 geographic areas of the United States, and were enrolled through a virtual design. In the prospective study, participants were assigned to cohorts based on the clinical history participants reported in a screening survey and a study questionnaire. In the prospective study, whole blood, serum and a nasopharyngeal or oropharyngeal swab were collected from each participant by mobile phlebotomists. Additional blood draws and questionnaires over an approximately two-month period could optionally be provided by prospective study participants. Before DNA extraction, prospective study blood samples were shipped either frozen or at room temperature.

The origin of this receptor is a human donor in a cohort exposed to, infected with or recovered from COVID-19 (not recorded which). The donor label of this sample is uncertain. This receptor chain uses TRBV4-3 and TRBJ1-1, with the identity of the D gene unclear. Sequencing was done on a sample of PBMCs or T cells enriched from blood (not recorded which). This receptor carries the CDR3 CASSQAGGRAFF. In nucleotides, the sequence is TGCGCCAGCAGCCAGGCCGGTGGCAGGGCTTTCTTT.